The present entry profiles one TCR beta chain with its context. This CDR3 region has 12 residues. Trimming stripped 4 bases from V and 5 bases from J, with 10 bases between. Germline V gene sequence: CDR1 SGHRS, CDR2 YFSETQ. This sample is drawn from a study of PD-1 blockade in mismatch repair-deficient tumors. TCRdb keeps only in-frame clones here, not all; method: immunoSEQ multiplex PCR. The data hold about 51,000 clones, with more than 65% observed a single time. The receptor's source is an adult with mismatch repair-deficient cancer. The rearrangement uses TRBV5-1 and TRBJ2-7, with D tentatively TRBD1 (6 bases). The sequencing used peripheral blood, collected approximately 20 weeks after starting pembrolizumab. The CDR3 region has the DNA TGCGCCAGCAGCGGGGACATTGACGAGCAGTACTTC. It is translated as CASSGDIDEQYF.